This TCR beta chain was recovered during a study of blood T cell repertoires in COVID-19. The overall study: Acute-phase and convalescent COVID-19 samples originated in the United States, Italy and Spain. Sources were T cells, B-cell-depleted T cells, or PBMCs; the material itself was cDNA or gDNA.

In the study's own analysis: Cell counts per sample came from amplifying reference gene primers. Sequencing used immunoSEQ multiplex PCR; TCRdb keeps in-frame clones, though not all of them. Clone size and the V and J calls come from that table; the DNA yielded D and trimming. The table shows approximately 400,000 clones, with roughly 88% occurring only once. V gave up 3 bases and J gave up 2 bases, with 8 bases separating them. The CDR3 totals 13 residues. CDR1 is KGHSH, CDR2 LQKENI, per germline. What was sequenced was peripheral blood. This sequence joins TRBV18 and TRBJ2-7; TRBD1 might be the D (6 bases). The TCR sequence derives from a woman in her 50s with COVID-19, enrolled during active disease. The CDR3 DNA reads TGTGCCAGCTCACCCGGGACACCCTACGAGCAGTACTTC. Protein: CASSPGTPYEQYF.